This TCR beta chain is drawn from a study of OX40 agonist ivuxolimab in advanced cancers. Repertoires were generated with immunoSEQ multiplex PCR, while TCRdb's copy carries only in-frame clones and drops some. This table has about 45,000 clones, approximately 90% appearing once. About this clone itself: No conserved phenylalanine or tryptophan ends this CDR3, so it is likely a read error.

Trimming removed 0 bases from V and 4 bases from J, with 7 bases in between. Germline-derived CDR1 and CDR2 are MNHEY and SMNVEV (reference sequence). The CDR3 runs 13 residues. Sample: CD4+ or CD8+ T cells sorted from blood, taken in a trial of the OX40 agonist ivuxolimab. The clonotype was recovered from an adult with an advanced solid tumor such as melanoma, head and neck, liver or kidney cancer. The chain links TRBV27 to TRBJ2-7, with D uncertain. CDR3 in DNA: TGTGCCAGCAGTTTATCGGTAGGGTACGAGCAGTACCTC. Protein sequence: CASSLSVGYEQYL.